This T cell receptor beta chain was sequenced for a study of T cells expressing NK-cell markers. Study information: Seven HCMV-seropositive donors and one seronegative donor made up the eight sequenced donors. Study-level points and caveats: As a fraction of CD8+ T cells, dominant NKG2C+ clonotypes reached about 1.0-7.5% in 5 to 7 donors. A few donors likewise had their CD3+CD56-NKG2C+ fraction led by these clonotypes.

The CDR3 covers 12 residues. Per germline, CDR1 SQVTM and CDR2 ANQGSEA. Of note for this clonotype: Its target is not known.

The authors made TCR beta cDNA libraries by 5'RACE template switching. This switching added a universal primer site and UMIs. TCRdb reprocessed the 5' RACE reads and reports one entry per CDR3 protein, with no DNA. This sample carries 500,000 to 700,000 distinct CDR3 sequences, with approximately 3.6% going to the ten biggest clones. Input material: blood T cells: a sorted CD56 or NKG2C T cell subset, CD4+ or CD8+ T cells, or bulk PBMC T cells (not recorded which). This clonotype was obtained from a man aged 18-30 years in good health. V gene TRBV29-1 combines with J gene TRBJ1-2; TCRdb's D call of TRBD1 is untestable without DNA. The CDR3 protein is CSVDRDMRRYTF. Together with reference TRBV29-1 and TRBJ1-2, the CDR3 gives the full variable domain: SAVISQKPSRDICQRGTSLTIQCQVDSQVTMMFWYRQQPGQSLTLIATANQGSEATYESGFVIDKFPISRPNLTFSTLTVSNMSPEDSSIYLCSVDRDMRRYTFGSGTRLTVV.